A single T cell receptor (beta chain) is shown here with its context. Its specificity is unknown. The data originate from a study of vaccination effects on CD4 cells after COVID-19. Overall study: Samples were taken post-vaccine, and their median timing was 72 days after the second dose. Study-level results: Early post-infection timepoints were missing from the study, which also had few convalescent patients.

Expansion with viral peptide pools was applied to antigen-specific CD4+ T cells by the ViraFEST assay prior to sequencing. Culturing for more than eight days preceded CD4+ T cell isolation. The cohort was immunized with two doses of either the BNT162b2 or mRNA-1273 vaccine. Negative nucleocapsid antibody tests before and after vaccination confirmed no previous SARS-CoV-2 infection. Replacing half the medium with IL-2 medium was done on days 3 and 7. The CDR3 has 13 residues. Germline CDR1 reads SGHTA; CDR2 reads FQGNSA. Trimming stripped 3 bases from V and 5 bases from J, with 8 bases between. Generated by immunoSEQ multiplex PCR, the TCRdb table keeps only in-frame clones and is missing some. This table has fewer than 40,000 clones, almost 85% appearing once.

V usage is TRBV7-2 and J usage is TRBJ2-4; weak D call: TRBD2 (5 bases). The sequence was obtained from a human donor who received a COVID-19 vaccine. Some clones in this sample may be carry-over from other donors' samples. The sequences come from CD4+ T cells from PBMCs cultured with HCoV-NL63 spike peptides, collected after COVID-19 vaccination. For the CDR3, the DNA is TGTGCCAGCAGCTTCCGGGGAGAAAACATTCAGTACTTC. This gives the protein CASSFRGENIQYF.